The next 6 T cell receptor beta chains were all read from a single sample in a study of metastatic and nonmetastatic thyroid tumors. Among the patients, none had received any treatment before thyroid surgery. MiXCR re-clonotyped the PCR reads for TCRdb. The data hold over 45,000 clones, with more than 20% observed a single time. The sequenced material came from blood. The receptors were sampled from a male donor with papillary thyroid cancer or a benign thyroid nodule (not recorded which). Some clones in this sample may be carry-over from other donors' samples.

This clone came up many times. CDR3 sequence reads: CASSLSTGPQETQYF. In nucleotides, the CDR3 is TGTGCCAGCAGTTTGTCAACAGGGCCCCAAGAGACCCAGTACTTC. The V gene is TRBV28, the J gene TRBJ2-5; perhaps TRBD1 as D (6 bases). CDR3 size: 15 residues. Germline CDR1 and CDR2: MDHEN and SYDVKM. Trimming shortened V by 3 bases and J by 1 base, and 12 bases separated the two germline ends.

This clone showed up just a few times. A much larger clone differs by one base, so this may be a read error. The same CDR3 is also encoded by other DNA sequences in this sample. The chain recombines TRBV2 with TRBJ2-5; no clear D. The length of the CDR3 is 12 residues. CDR1 is SNHLY, CDR2 FYNNEI, per germline. The CDR3 DNA is TGCGCCAGCAGCGTACGTTCGGAGACCCAGTACTTC. Amino acids: CASSVRSETQYF.

This clone was detected ten times or more. The V and J genes are TRBV6-5 and TRBJ2-2, with unresolved D. Germline CDR1 reads MNHEY; CDR2 reads SVGAGI. Deletions cut 3 bases from V and 3 bases from J, with 8 bases between. The CDR3 sequence is 14 residues long. The CDR3 nucleotides read TGTGCCAGCAGTTATCGGCTAGACACCGGGGAGCTGTTTTTT. Its protein is CASSYRLDTGELFF.

This clone is termed large. The chain joins TRBV19 to TRBJ2-1; 8 bases align to TRBD1. Trimming removed 9 bases from V and 0 bases from J; junction bases left unmatched: 10. Germline CDR1 is LNHDA and CDR2 is SQIVND (reference sequence). This CDR3 spans 16 amino acids. This CDR3 reads CASNRGTGSSYNEQFF. The CDR3 region has the DNA TGTGCCAGCAATAGAGGGACAGGAAGCTCCTACAATGAGCAGTTCTTC.

This clone was counted at least ten times. The chain couples TRBV3-1 to TRBJ1-2; TRBD1 is a possible D gene (6 bases). This CDR3 region has 14 residues. V lost 1 base and J 6 bases, leaving 12 bases between the germline ends. Germline loops: CDR1 LGHDT, CDR2 YNNKEL (reference sequence). The CDR3 bases are TGTGCCAGCAGCCAAGTCGGGGGGGCGGATGGCTACACCTTC. Translated, it gives CASSQVGGADGYTF.

This clone came up many times. The rearrangement links TRBV10-2 to TRBJ1-1; D is undetermined. Trimming stripped 3 bases from V and 3 bases from J, with 11 bases between. Looked up from germline, CDR1 is WSHSY and CDR2 is SAAADI. The CDR3 has 14 amino acids. This CDR3 is CASSDGGRYTEAFF. CDR3 bases: TGCGCCAGCAGTGATGGTGGGCGGTACACTGAAGCTTTCTTT.